Following are 29 T cell receptor beta chains from one sample sequenced in a study of T cell changes during pregnancy in multiple sclerosis. The protocol was immunoSEQ multiplex PCR, while the TCRdb copy is restricted to in-frame clones and leaves out a portion. The sample has fewer than 90,000 clones; around 94% are singletons. Sequences were derived from peripheral blood, sampled after pregnancy. Receptors were obtained from a female donor in good health, enrolled as a control in a pregnancy study.

The chain combines TRBV27 with TRBJ1-1, with TRBD1 matching 7 bases. The CDR3 length is 16 residues. V dropped 6 bases and J dropped 3; count of bases not matched to a gene: 13. Germline assignment: CDR1 MNHEY and CDR2 SMNVEV (reference sequence). The CDR3, as DNA: TGTGCCAGCAGGCCCAACAGGGGCGTGGGGGACACTGAAGCTTTCTTT. Protein: CASRPNRGVGDTEAFF.

This chain connects TRBV5-1 to TRBJ2-1; 8 bases map to TRBD2. This CDR3 comprises 14 residues. V was clipped by 4 bases and J by 7 bases; unmatched bases: 7. Germline V CDR1 and CDR2: SGHRS, YFSETQ. CDR3 sequence: CASSQLAGKNEQFF. As DNA, the CDR3 is TGCGCCAGCAGCCAGCTAGCGGGCAAGAATGAGCAGTTCTTC.

The rearrangement joins TRBV2 to TRBJ2-3; D unclear. Trimming removed 7 bases from V and 4 bases from J, with 12 bases in between. The CDR3 contains 13 residues. Germline values: CDR1 SNHLY, CDR2 FYNNEI. The chain's CDR3 is CASTDRVPDTQYF. In DNA, the CDR3 is TGTGCCAGCACTGATCGGGTGCCAGATACGCAGTATTTT.

This chain connects TRBV2 to TRBJ2-5; 11 bases fit TRBD2. CDR3 size: 15 residues. Trimming removed 7 bases from V and 2 bases from J; junction bases left unmatched: 6. The germline V gene has CDR1 SNHLY and CDR2 FYNNEI. CDR3 sequence: CASNARLAGQETQYF. Here the CDR3 DNA reads TGTGCCAGCAACGCGAGACTAGCGGGACAAGAGACCCAGTACTTC.

This chain uses TRBV28 with TRBJ2-7, with D possibly being TRBD1 (6 bases). Looked up from germline, CDR1 is MDHEN and CDR2 is SYDVKM. This CDR3 contains 12 residues. The V end lost 6 bases, the J end lost 10 bases, and 16 bases lay between the germline ends. The CDR3 DNA reads TGTGCCAGCAGCCTACGGGACACAGGACAGTACTTC. Its protein product is CASSLRDTGQYF.

This chain links TRBV5-1 with TRBJ2-4; 7 positions match TRBD1. V was pared by 2 bases and J by 9 bases, with 8 bases of the junction left unmatched. CDR3 length: 14 residues. CDR1 is SGHRS, CDR2 YFSETQ, per germline. The CDR3 nucleotides are TGCGCCAGCAGCTTCCCCGGGACAGAACGCATTCAGTACTTC. Amino acid sequence: CASSFPGTERIQYF.

The sample holds one count of this clone. The chain is built from TRBV5-1 and TRBJ2-2, with TRBD1 identical over 9 bases. The CDR3 has 15 amino acids. Per germline, CDR1 SGHRS and CDR2 YFSETQ. The junction had 6 bases not matched to a gene; V was cut back by 5 bases and J by 4 bases. The CDR3 sequence is CASSPQTGGTGELFF. In DNA, the CDR3 is TGCGCCAGCAGTCCCCAGACAGGGGGCACCGGGGAGCTGTTTTTT.

The gene calls are TRBV15 and TRBJ2-4; D is possibly TRBD2 (6 bases). Germline V gene lookup returns CDR1 LNHNV and CDR2 YYDKDF (reference sequence). V lost 8 bases, J lost 12 bases, and 14 bases lay in between. The CDR3 loop spans 11 amino acids. The chain's CDR3 is CATGGRGDQYF. CDR3 DNA sequence: TGTGCCACCGGGGGGAGAGGCGATCAGTACTTC.

The chain has TRBV9 and TRBJ2-7; D is possibly TRBD1 (5 bases). CDR1 is SGDLS and CDR2 is YYNGEE in the germline V gene. V lost 0 bases, J lost 7 bases, and 11 bases lay in between. This CDR3 spans 13 amino acids. In DNA, the CDR3 is TGTGCCAGCAGCGTAGAAGCAGGGCGAGAGCAGTACTTC. Translated, it gives CASSVEAGREQYF.

This clone occurred once. The chain recombines TRBV19 with TRBJ2-1; D is possibly TRBD2 (6 bases). Germline V lookup: CDR1 LNHDA, CDR2 SQIVND (reference sequence). CDR3 length: 13 amino acids. The germline V and J ends were trimmed by 5 bases and 7 bases, with 12 bases remaining between them. CDR3 in amino acids: CASSVWSGNEQFF. In DNA, the CDR3 is TGTGCCAGTAGTGTATGGAGCGGGAATGAGCAGTTCTTC.

This chain uses TRBV18 with TRBJ2-1; TRBD2 agrees at 14 bases. Germline-derived CDR1 and CDR2 are KGHSH and LQKENI. J was trimmed by 6 bases and V by 3 bases; bases with no gene match: 13. This CDR3 spans 19 amino acids. The CDR3 DNA reads TGTGCCAGCTCACCCCCGGGGGTGGGGACTAGCGGGAGATCCAATGAGCAGTTCTTC. Residues: CASSPPGVGTSGRSNEQFF.

The chain employs TRBV6-1 and TRBJ2-1; 7 bases line up with TRBD1. Germline CDR1 reads MNHNS; CDR2 reads SASEGT. The CDR3 loop spans 15 amino acids. With V trimmed by 7 bases and J by 0 bases, 6 bases remained unmatched. The CDR3, as DNA: TGTGCCAGCACTCCGGACAGGAGCTCCTACAATGAGCAGTTCTTC. Translating it yields CASTPDRSSYNEQFF.

The rearrangement links TRBV5-1 to TRBJ2-7; 10 nucleotides agree with TRBD2. The CDR3 extends over 16 amino acids. CDR1 is SGHRS and CDR2 is YFSETQ in the germline V gene. The J segment lost 1 base and the V segment lost 4 bases, leaving 8 bases of the junction unmatched. In DNA, the CDR3 is TGCGCCAGCAGCCCGGGGGGACTAGCGTTTTCCTACGAGCAGTACTTC. Translation gives CASSPGGLAFSYEQYF.

The chain has TRBV19 and TRBJ2-7; 12 bases fit TRBD2. CDR1 is LNHDA and CDR2 is SQIVND in the germline V gene (reference sequence). V dropped 3 bases and J dropped 6; count of bases not matched to a gene: 3. The CDR3 covers 14 residues. CDR3 amino acids: CASSMGTSGREQYF. In nucleotides, the CDR3 is TGTGCCAGTAGTATGGGGACTAGCGGGCGCGAGCAGTACTTC.

The V gene is TRBV5-4, the J gene TRBJ2-3; D remains ambiguous. Germline CDR1 SGHNT, CDR2 YYREEE (reference sequence). Deletions cut 0 bases from V and 0 bases from J, with 5 bases between. The CDR3 is 14 amino acids. In DNA, the CDR3 is TGTGCCAGCAGCTTGGTGGCTAGCACAGATACGCAGTATTTT. This translates into CASSLVASTDTQYF.

Concerning this clone itself: An end of the junction differs from the germline gene, which may be a read error. This chain uses TRBV5-6 with TRBJ2-1, with 13 bases matching TRBD2. CDR3 size: 13 residues. Germline CDR1 SGHDT, CDR2 YYEEEE. CDR3 amino acids: CASSLEGLAGLLF. The CDR3 region has the DNA TGTGCCAGCAGCTTGGAGGGACTAGCGGGACTGCTCTTC.

The rearrangement joins TRBV15 to TRBJ2-3, with 8 bases aligning to TRBD1. The CDR3 length is 19 residues. The germline V gene encodes CDR1 LNHNV and CDR2 YYDKDF (reference sequence). V lost 0 bases, J lost 1 base, and 12 bases stayed unmatched. In nucleotides, the CDR3 is TGTGCCACCAGCAGAGATCTGGGCGGACAGGGCTCGGGCACAGATACGCAGTATTTT. This sequence encodes CATSRDLGGQGSGTDTQYF.

This clone occurred once. The J gene is TRBJ2-1, the V gene TRBV29-1; 8 bases match TRBD2. Germline trimming cut 0 bases from V and 4 bases from J; bases unmatched to any gene: 11. CDR1 is SQVTM and CDR2 is ANQGSEA in the germline V gene. The CDR3 is 17 residues long. The CDR3 is CSVEDPAALAGYNEQFF. DNA for the CDR3: TGCAGCGTTGAAGATCCAGCCGCGTTAGCGGGATACAATGAGCAGTTCTTC.

The V call is TRBV2, the J call TRBJ2-1, with 10 nucleotides matching TRBD2. The CDR3 has 15 residues. The ends lost 4 bases at V and 9 bases at J; junction bases unmatched: 9. CDR1 is SNHLY, CDR2 FYNNEI, per germline. The CDR3 loop reads CASSGLAGVGTEQFF. CDR3 DNA: TGTGCCAGCAGTGGGCTAGCGGGAGTGGGCACTGAGCAGTTCTTC.

This clone was detected only once. This chain connects TRBV19 to TRBJ1-3; D is undetermined. Per the germline V gene, CDR1 is LNHDA and CDR2 is SQIVND (reference sequence). CDR3 length equals 15 residues. Trimming left V 3 bases short and J 0 bases short, with 9 bases between. The CDR3 is CASSINPSSGNTIYF. The CDR3 DNA sequence: TGTGCCAGTAGTATTAACCCGAGCTCTGGAAACACCATATATTTT.

The chain uses TRBV4-1 and TRBJ1-5; D might be TRBD1 (5 bases). The CDR3 totals 14 residues. The V end was cut by 4 bases, the J end by 5 bases, with 12 bases between. The germline CDR1 and CDR2 sequences are MGHRA and YSYEKL. CDR3: CASSLRDSDQPQHF. Written as DNA, the CDR3 is TGCGCCAGCAGCCTCCGGGACTCTGATCAGCCCCAGCATTTT.

The V gene is TRBV19, the J gene TRBJ2-1, with TRBD2 identical over 10 bases. The CDR3 spans 18 residues. The J segment lost 1 base and the V segment lost 6 bases, leaving 12 bases of the junction unmatched. Per the germline V gene, CDR1 is LNHDA and CDR2 is SQIVND (reference sequence). In DNA, the CDR3 is TGTGCCAGTAGAGGAGGGGTAGCGGGAGGTTCGTCCTACAATGAGCAGTTCTTC. It is translated as CASRGGVAGGSSYNEQFF.

The chain carries TRBV28 and TRBJ2-7, with 10 positions matching TRBD2. The CDR3 consists of 14 residues. Germline V gene lookup returns CDR1 MDHEN and CDR2 SYDVKM. With V trimmed by 7 bases and J by 1 base, 4 bases remained unmatched. The CDR3 spells CASKTSGPSYEQYF. Written as DNA, the CDR3 is TGTGCCAGCAAGACTAGCGGGCCTTCCTACGAGCAGTACTTC.

The CDR3 coding sequence is TGTGCCACCGGGACAGGTGATGAAAAACTGTTTTTT. This sequence encodes CATGTGDEKLFF. The chain uses TRBV6-1 and TRBJ1-4; 8 bases match TRBD1. The J segment lost 6 bases and the V segment lost 10 bases, leaving 4 bases of the junction unmatched. The length of the CDR3 is 12 residues. Germline V gives CDR1 MNHNS, CDR2 SASEGT.

V is TRBV7-9 and J is TRBJ2-7; 7 bases agree with TRBD2. J gave up 7 bases and V 2 bases, and 5 bases lay outside the gene matches. CDR3 size: 13 residues. Germline-derived CDR1 and CDR2 are SEHNR and FQNEAQ (reference sequence). This CDR3 is CASSLTTSWEQYF. The DNA of the CDR3 is TGTGCCAGCAGCTTAACGACTAGCTGGGAGCAGTACTTC.

This clone has only one observation. The chain employs TRBV18 and TRBJ1-2, with 7 bases fitting TRBD1. Germline values: CDR1 KGHSH, CDR2 LQKENI. V trimming: 3 bases; J trimming: 5 bases; junction bases outside the gene matches: 15. The CDR3 consists of 17 residues. The CDR3 here is CASSPGRVDRSGYGYTF. The CDR3 nucleotides are TGTGCCAGCTCACCTGGCAGGGTGGACAGGTCTGGGTATGGCTACACCTTC.

This clone was recorded many times. V gene TRBV27 combines with J gene TRBJ2-3; D may be TRBD1 (5 bases). V shed 5 bases and J shed 3 bases, with 12 bases lying between them. The CDR3 covers 14 residues. The germline V gene has CDR1 MNHEY and CDR2 SMNVEV (reference sequence). The CDR3 region is CASSHNYRTDTQYF. CDR3 nucleotide sequence: TGTGCCAGCAGTCACAACTACAGGACAGATACGCAGTATTTT.

This clone was found once. The chain combines TRBV29-1 with TRBJ2-7; D is possibly TRBD2 (7 bases). The V and J ends lost 1 base and 0 bases respectively, with 13 bases between them. The CDR3 has 15 amino acids. The V gene's germline CDR1 is SQVTM and CDR2 ANQGSEA. CDR3 nucleotides: TGCAGCGTTGAAGGGGGGGCTAGCGGCTCCTACGAGCAGTACTTC. This sequence encodes CSVEGGASGSYEQYF.

The chain uses TRBV19 and TRBJ2-3, with 7 bases fitting TRBD2. J was trimmed by 4 bases and V by 1 base; bases with no gene match: 5. This CDR3 has 15 residues. CDR1 is LNHDA and CDR2 is SQIVND in the germline V gene (reference sequence). The CDR3 loop reads CASSIGGRGADTQYF. The DNA for the CDR3 is TGTGCCAGTAGTATAGGCGGGAGAGGCGCAGATACGCAGTATTTT.